Sequencing of this T cell receptor (beta chain) was carried out in a study of T cell changes during pregnancy in multiple sclerosis. Unmatched junction bases numbered 9, after V lost 10 bases and J lost 7 bases. The CDR3 length is 13 residues. Germline V gene sequence: CDR1 MDHEN, CDR2 SYDVKM. Assay: immunoSEQ multiplex PCR; the TCRdb copy retains only in-frame clones and omits some. Among 64,000 or so clones listed, around 96% were seen once. This sample comprised CD8+ T cells from peripheral blood mononuclear cells, obtained after pregnancy. The origin of this receptor is a female donor with multiple sclerosis, enrolled in a pregnancy study. This sequence joins TRBV28 and TRBJ1-2, with 10 bases aligning to TRBD1. CDR3 loop: CATAGTGASGYTF. CDR3 sequence (DNA): TGTGCCACCGCCGGGACAGGGGCTTCTGGCTACACCTTC.